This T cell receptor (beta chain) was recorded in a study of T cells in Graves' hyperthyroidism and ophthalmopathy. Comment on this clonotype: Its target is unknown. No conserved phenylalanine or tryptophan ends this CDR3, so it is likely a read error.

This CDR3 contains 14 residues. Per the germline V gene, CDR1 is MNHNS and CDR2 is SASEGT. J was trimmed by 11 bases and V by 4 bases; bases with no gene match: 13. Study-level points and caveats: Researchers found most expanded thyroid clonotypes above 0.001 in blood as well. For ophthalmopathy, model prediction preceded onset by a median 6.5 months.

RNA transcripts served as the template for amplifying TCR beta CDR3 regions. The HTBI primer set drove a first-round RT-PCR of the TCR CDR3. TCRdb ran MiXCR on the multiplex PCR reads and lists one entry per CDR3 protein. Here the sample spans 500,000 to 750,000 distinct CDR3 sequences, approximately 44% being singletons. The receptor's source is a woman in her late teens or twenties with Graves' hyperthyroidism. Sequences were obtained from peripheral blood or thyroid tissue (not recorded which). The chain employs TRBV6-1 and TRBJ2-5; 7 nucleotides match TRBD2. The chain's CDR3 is CASSGGEGTDTQYL. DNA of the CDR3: TGTGCCAGCAGTGGTGGGGAGGGCACAGATACGCAGTACCTC.